This TCR beta chain was obtained from a study of beta chain features in type 1 diabetes. The wider study: Sorted cells from all samples, numbering 107,917,701, were examined. Study findings and constraints: No resolution was reached here on whether HLA type influences TCRB rearrangement. TCRB CDR3s were moderately but significantly shorter in Type 1 diabetes patients in all four CD4+ subsets.

Isolated RNA was reverse transcribed in full, so expressed TCRB transcripts were sequenced. Clones were sequenced by immunoSEQ multiplex PCR, and TCRdb holds only the in-frame ones, with some missing. The sample has 300,000 to 350,000 clones; 20% are singletons. With V trimmed by 2 bases and J by 3 bases, 6 bases remained unmatched. Looked up from germline, CDR1 is MGHRA and CDR2 is YSYEKL. This CDR3 comprises 15 residues. Points on this clone: Its target is unknown.

All sorted populations exceeded 95% purity. The TCR originated in a woman aged 18-29 years in good health. The specimen sequenced was naive CD4+ T cells from blood. The chain recombines TRBV4-1 with TRBJ2-5, with 7 bases aligning to TRBD2. DNA for the CDR3: TGCGCCAGCAGCCAACTTAGCGCGGGGGAAGAGACCCAGTACTTC. Protein sequence: CASSQLSAGEETQYF.